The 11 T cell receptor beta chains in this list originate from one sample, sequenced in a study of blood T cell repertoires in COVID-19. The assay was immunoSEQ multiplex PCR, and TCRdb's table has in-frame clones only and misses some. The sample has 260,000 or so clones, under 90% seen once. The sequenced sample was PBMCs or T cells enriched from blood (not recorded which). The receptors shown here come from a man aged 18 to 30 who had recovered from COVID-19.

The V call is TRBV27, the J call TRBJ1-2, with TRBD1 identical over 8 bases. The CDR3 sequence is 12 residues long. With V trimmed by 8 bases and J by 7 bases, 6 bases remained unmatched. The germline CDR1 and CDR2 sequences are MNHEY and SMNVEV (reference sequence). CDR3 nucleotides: TGTGCCAGCGGAGAGACAGGGGTTGGCTACACCTTC. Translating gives CASGETGVGYTF.

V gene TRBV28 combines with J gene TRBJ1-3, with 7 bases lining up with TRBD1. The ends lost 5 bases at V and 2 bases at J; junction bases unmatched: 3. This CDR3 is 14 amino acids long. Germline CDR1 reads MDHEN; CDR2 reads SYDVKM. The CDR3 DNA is TGTGCCAGCAGTCCAGGGACAGCTGGAAACACCATATATTTT. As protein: CASSPGTAGNTIYF.

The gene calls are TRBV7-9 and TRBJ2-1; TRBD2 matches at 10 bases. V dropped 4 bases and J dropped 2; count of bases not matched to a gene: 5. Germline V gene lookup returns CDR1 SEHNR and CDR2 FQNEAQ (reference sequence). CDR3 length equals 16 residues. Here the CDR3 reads CASSSGLAAPYNEQFF. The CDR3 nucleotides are TGTGCCAGCAGCTCCGGACTAGCGGCCCCCTACAATGAGCAGTTCTTC.

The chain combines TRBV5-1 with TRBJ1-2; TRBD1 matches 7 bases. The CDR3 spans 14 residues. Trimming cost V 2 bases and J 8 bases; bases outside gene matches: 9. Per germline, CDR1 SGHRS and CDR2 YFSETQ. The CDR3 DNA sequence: TGCGCCAGCAGCTTACTGACAGGGTCATACGGCTACACCTTC. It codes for CASSLLTGSYGYTF.

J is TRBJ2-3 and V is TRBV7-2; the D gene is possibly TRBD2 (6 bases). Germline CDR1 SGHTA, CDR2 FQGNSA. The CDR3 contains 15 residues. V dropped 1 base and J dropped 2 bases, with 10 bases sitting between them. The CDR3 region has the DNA TGTGCCAGCAGCTTAGGGGCGGGGATCACAGATACGCAGTATTTT. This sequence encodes CASSLGAGITDTQYF.

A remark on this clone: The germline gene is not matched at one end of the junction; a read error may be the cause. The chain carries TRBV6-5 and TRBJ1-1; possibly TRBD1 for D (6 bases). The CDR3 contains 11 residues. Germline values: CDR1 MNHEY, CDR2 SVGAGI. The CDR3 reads CASSSGQTRLF. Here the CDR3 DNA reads TGTGCCAGCAGTTCAGGACAGACGCGGCTCTTT.

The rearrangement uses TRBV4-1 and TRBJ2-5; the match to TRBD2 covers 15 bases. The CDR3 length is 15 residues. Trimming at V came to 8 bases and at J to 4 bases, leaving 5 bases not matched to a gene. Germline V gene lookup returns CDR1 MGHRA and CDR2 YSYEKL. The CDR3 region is CASRTSGGGAETQYF. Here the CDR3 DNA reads TGCGCCAGCCGGACTAGCGGGGGGGGTGCAGAGACCCAGTACTTC.

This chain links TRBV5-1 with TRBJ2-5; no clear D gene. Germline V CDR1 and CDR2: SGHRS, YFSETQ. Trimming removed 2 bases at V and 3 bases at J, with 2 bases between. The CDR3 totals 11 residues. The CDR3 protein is CASSFEETQYF. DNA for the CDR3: TGCGCCAGCAGCTTCGAAGAGACCCAGTACTTC.

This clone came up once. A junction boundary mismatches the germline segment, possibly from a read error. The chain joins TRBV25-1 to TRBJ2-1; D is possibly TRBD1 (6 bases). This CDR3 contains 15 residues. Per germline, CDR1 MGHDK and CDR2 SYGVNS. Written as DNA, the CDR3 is TGCGCCAGCAGTCGATTGACAGGAACCTACAATGAGCAGTTCTTC. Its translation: CASSRLTGTYNEQFF.

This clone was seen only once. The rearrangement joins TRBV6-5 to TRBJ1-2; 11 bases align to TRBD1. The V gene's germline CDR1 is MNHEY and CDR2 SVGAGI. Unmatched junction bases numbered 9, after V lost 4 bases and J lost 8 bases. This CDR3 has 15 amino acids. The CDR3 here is CASSSPGQGVVGYTF. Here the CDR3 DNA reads TGTGCCAGCAGTTCACCGGGACAGGGGGTGGTAGGCTACACCTTC.

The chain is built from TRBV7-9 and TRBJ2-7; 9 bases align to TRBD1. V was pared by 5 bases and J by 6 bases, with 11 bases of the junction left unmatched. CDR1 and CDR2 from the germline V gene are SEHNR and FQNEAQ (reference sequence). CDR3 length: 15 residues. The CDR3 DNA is TGTGCCAGCAGCGCCCAGTACAGGGGGCCACGCGAGCAGTACTTC. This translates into CASSAQYRGPREQYF.